This TCR beta chain appears in the sequencing data of a study of cytomegalovirus exposure and HLA in healthy donors. The study, taken as a whole, reports: Later work found most CMV-associated TCR beta chains apparently HLA-restricted.

PCR employed 60 Vbeta and 13 Jbeta primers. Libraries were prepared by immunoSEQ multiplex PCR; TCRdb keeps only in-frame clonotypes and omits some of them. The top ten hold about 4% of the sample, which has 170,000 or so clones, over 65% seen once. From germline, CDR1 is MGHDK and CDR2 SYGVNS. The CDR3 has 15 residues. V was pared by 4 bases and J by 6 bases, with 4 bases of the junction left unmatched. A word on this clone: Its antigen is unknown.

V gene TRBV25-1 combines with J gene TRBJ1-4, with 11 bases matching TRBD1. Sequenced material: PBMCs. The TCR comes from a woman in her sixties or seventies in good health and CMV-seropositive. Here the CDR3 DNA reads TGTGCCAGCAGTGCCCCGGGACAGGGGGATGAAAAACTGTTTTTT. Protein: CASSAPGQGDEKLFF.